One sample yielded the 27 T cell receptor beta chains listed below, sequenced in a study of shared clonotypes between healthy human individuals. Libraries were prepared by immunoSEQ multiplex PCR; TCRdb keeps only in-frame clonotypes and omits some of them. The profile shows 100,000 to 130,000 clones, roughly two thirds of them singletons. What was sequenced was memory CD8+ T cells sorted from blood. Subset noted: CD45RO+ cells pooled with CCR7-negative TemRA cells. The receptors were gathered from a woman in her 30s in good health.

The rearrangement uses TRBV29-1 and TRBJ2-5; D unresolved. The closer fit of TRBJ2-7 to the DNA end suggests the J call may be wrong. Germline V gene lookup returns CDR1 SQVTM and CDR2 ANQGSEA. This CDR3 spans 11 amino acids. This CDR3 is CSVRFPDEQYF. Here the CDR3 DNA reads TGCAGCGTTCGTTTTCCGGACGAGCAGTACTTC.

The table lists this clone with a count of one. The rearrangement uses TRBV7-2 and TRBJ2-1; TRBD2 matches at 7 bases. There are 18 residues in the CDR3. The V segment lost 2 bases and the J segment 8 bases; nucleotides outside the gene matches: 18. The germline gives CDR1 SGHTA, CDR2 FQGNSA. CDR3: CASSLPPLGREYSDEQFF. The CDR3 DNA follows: TGTGCCAGCAGCTTACCACCCTTAGGGCGGGAGTATTCCGATGAGCAGTTCTTC.

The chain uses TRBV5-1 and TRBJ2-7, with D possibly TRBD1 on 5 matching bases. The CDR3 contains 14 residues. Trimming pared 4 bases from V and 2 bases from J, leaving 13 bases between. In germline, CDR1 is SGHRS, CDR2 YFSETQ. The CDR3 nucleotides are TGCGCCAGCAGCCCCAGTACAGGAGCCTACGAGCAGTACTTC. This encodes CASSPSTGAYEQYF.

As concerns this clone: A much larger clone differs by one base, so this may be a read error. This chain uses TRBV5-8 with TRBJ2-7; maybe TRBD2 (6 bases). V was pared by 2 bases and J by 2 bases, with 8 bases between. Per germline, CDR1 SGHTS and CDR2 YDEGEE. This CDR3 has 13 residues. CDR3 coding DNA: TGTGCCAGCAGCTTCGGGGGAACCTACGAGCAGTACTTC. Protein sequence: CASSFGGTYEQYF.

The DNA for the CDR3 is TGTGCCAGCAGCCAAGGGACAGGGGGCGCGGGGGCTAATGAAAAACTGTTTTTT. As protein: CASSQGTGGAGANEKLFF. The chain has TRBV7-9 and TRBJ1-4, with 12 bases fitting TRBD1. This CDR3 region has 18 residues. Germline V gene sequence: CDR1 SEHNR, CDR2 FQNEAQ (reference sequence). Unmatched junction bases numbered 10, after V lost 5 bases and J lost 3 bases.

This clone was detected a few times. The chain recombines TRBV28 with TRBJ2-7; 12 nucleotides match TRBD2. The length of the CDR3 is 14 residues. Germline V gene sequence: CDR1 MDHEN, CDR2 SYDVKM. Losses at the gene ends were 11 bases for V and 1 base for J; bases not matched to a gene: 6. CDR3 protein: CAASGRALSYEQYF. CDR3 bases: TGTGCCGCTAGCGGGAGGGCCCTTTCCTACGAGCAGTACTTC.

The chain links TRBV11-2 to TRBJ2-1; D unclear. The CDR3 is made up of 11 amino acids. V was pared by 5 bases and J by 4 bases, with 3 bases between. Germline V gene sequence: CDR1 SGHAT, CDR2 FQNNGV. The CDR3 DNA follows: TGTGCCAGCAGCGAATACAATGAGCAGTTCTTC. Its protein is CASSEYNEQFF.

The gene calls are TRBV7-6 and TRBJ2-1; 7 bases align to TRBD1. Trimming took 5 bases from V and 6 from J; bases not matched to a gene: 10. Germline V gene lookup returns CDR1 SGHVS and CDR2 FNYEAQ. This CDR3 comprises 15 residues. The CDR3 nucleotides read TGTGCCAGCAGCCCGAGACAGGGTCCGACCAATGAGCAGTTCTTC. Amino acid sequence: CASSPRQGPTNEQFF.

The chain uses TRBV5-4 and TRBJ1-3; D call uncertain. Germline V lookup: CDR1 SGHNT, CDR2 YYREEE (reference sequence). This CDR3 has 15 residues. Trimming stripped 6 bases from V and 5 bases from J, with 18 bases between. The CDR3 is CASKNEGILRNTIYF. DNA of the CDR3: TGTGCCAGCAAGAACGAGGGCATACTAAGAAACACCATATATTTT.

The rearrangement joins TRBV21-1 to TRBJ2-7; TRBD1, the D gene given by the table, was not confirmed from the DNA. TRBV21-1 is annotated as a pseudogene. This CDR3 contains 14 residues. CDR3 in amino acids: CASSKECRSYEQYF. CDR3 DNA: TGTGCCAGCAGCAAAGAGTGCAGGTCCTACGAGCAGTACTTC.

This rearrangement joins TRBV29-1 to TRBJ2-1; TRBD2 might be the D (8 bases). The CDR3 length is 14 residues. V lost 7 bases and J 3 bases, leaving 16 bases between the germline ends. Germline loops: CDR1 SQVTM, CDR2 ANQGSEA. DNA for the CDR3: TGCAGCGGGGACAGACTAGCGTTCTACAATGAGCAGTTCTTC. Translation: CSGDRLAFYNEQFF.

CDR3 loop: CSVAGGDYGYTF. The CDR3 DNA reads as TGCAGCGTCGCTGGCGGGGACTATGGCTACACCTTC. The chain couples TRBV29-1 to TRBJ1-2; no definite D call. Looked up from germline, CDR1 is SQVTM and CDR2 is ANQGSEA. The V and J ends lost 6 bases and 3 bases respectively, with 11 bases between them. The CDR3 is made up of 12 amino acids.

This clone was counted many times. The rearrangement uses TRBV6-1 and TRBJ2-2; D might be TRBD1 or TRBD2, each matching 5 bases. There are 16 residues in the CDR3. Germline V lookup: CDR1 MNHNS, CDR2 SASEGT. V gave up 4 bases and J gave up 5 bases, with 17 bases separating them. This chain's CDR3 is CASSGGSTGGTGELFF. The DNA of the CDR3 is TGTGCCAGCAGTGGGGGGTCGACTGGCGGGACCGGGGAGCTGTTTTTT.

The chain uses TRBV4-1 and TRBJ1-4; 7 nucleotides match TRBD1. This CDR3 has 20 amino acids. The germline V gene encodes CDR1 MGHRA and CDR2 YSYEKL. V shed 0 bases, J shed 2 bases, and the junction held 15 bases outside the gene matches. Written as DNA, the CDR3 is TGCGCCAGCAGCCAAGACGGTGGCAGGGGGAGAGTACGGACTAATGAAAAACTGTTTTTT. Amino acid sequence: CASSQDGGRGRVRTNEKLFF.

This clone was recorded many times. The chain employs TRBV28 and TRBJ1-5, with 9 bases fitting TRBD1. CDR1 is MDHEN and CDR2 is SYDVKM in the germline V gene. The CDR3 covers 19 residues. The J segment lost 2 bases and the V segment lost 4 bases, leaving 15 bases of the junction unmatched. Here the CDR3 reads CASSSPGQGLIFGNQPQHF. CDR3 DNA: TGTGCCAGCAGTTCCCCGGGACAGGGCTTGATATTTGGCAATCAGCCCCAGCATTTT.

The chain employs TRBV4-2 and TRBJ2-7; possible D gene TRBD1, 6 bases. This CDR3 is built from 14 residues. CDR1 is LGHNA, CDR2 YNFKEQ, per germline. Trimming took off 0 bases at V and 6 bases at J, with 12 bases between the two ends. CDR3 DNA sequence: TGTGCCAGCAGCCAAGAAACAGGGAACGGCGAGCAGTACTTC. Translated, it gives CASSQETGNGEQYF.

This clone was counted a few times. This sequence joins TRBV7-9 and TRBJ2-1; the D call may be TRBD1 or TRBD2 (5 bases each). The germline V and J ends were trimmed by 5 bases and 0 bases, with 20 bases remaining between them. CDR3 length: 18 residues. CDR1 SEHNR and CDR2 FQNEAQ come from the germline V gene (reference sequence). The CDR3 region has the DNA TGTGCCAGCAGCCCCCGGGACCCGCCTAAAGTCTCCTACAATGAGCAGTTCTTC. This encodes CASSPRDPPKVSYNEQFF.

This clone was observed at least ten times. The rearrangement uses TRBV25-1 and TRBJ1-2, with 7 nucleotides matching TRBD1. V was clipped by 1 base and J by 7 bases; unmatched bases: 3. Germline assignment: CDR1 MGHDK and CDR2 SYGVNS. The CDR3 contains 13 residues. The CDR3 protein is CASSESQGVGYTF. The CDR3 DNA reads TGTGCCAGCAGTGAATCCCAGGGGGTTGGCTACACCTTC.

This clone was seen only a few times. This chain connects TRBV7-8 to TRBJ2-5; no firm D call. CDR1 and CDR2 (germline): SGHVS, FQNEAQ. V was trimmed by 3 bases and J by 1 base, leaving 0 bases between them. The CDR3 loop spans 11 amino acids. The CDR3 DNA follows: TGTGCCAGCAGCTTCCAAGAGACCCAGTACTTC. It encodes CASSFQETQYF. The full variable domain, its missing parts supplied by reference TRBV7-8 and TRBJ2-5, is GAGVSQSPRYKVAKRGQDVALRCDPISGHVSLFWYQQALGQGPEFLTYFQNEAQLDKSGLPSDRFFAERPEGSVSTLKIQRTQQEDSAVYLCASSFQETQYFGPGTRLLVL.

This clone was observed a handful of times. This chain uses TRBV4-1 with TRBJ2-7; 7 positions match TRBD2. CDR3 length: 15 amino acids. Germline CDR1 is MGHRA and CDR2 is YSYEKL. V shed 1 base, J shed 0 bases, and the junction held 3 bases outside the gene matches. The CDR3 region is CASSQGSGISYEQYF. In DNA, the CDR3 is TGCGCCAGCAGCCAAGGGAGCGGGATCTCCTACGAGCAGTACTTC.

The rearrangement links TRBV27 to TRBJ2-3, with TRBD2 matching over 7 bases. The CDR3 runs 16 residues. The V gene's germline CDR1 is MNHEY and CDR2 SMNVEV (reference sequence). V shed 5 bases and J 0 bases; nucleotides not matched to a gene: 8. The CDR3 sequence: CASSPWGGESTDTQYF. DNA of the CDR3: TGTGCCAGCAGTCCTTGGGGGGGGGAGAGCACAGATACGCAGTATTTT.

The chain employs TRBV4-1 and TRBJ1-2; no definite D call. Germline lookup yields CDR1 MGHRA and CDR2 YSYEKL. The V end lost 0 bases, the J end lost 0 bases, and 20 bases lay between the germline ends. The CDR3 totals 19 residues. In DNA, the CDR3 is TGCGCCAGCAGCCAAGATCCCGGGGTTGGCCGAAAGGCTAACTATGGCTACACCTTC. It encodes CASSQDPGVGRKANYGYTF.

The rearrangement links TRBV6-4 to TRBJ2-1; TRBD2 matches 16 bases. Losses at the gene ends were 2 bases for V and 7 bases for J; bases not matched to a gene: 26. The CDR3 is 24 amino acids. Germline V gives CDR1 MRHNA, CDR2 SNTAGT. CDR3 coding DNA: TGTGCCAGCAGTGACCCCCGGGACAGGGGGCGCAAGGGACTAGCGGGAGGGCCTAGGAATGAGCAGTTCTTC. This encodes CASSDPRDRGRKGLAGGPRNEQFF.

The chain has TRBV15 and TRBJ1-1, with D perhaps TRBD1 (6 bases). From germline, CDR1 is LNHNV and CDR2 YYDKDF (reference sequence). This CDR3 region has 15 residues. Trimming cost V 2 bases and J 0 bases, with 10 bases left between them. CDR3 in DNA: TGTGCCACCAGCAGATACAGGGTCTTGAACACTGAAGCTTTCTTT. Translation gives CATSRYRVLNTEAFF.

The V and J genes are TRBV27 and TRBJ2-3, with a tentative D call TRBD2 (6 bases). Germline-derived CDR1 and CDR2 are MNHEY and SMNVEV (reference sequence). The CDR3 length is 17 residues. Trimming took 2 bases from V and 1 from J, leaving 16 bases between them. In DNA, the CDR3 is TGTGCCAGCAGTTTACTTCCCTCGGGAGCGGGCACAGATACGCAGTATTTT. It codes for CASSLLPSGAGTDTQYF.

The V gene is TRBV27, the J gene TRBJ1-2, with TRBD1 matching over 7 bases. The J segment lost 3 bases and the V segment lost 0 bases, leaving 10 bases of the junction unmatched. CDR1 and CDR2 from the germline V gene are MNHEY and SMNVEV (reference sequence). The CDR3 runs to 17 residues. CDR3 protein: CASSLSPGTAFYYGYTF. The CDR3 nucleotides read TGTGCCAGCAGTTTATCTCCTGGGACAGCCTTTTACTATGGCTACACCTTC.

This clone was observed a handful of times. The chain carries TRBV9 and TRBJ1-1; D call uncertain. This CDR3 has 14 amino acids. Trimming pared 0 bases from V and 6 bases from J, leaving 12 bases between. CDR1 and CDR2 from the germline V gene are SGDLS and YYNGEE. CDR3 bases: TGTGCCAGCAGCGTAGGCTCCTTAGGGCCTGAAGCTTTCTTT. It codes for CASSVGSLGPEAFF.